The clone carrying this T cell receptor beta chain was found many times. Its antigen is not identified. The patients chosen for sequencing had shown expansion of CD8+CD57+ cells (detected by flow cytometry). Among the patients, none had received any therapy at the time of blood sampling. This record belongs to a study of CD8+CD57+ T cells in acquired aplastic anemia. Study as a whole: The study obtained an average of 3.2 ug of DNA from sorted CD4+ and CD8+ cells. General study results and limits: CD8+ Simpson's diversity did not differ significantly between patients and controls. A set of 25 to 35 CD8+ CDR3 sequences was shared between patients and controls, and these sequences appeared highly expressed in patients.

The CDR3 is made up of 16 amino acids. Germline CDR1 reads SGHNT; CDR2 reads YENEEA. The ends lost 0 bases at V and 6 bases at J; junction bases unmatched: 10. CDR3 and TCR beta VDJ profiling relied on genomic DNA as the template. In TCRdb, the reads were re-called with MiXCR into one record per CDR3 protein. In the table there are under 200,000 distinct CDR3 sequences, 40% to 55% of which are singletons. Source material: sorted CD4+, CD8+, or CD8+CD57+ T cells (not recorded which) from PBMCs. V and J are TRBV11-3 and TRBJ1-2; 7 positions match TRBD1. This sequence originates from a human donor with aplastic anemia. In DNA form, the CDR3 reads TGTGCCAGCAGCTTAGACGGGTCAGGGGGTTGGGATGGCTACACCTTC. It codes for CASSLDGSGGWDGYTF.